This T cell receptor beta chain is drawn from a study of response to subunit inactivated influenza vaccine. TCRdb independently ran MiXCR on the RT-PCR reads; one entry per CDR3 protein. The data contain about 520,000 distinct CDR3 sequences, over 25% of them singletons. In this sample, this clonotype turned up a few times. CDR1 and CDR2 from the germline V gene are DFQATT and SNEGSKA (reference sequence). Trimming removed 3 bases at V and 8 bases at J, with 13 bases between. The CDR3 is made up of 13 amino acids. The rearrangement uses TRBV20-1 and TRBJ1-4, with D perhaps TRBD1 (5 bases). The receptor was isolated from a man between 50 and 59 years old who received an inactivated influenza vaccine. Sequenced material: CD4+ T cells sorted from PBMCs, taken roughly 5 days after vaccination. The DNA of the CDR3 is TGCAGTGCTAGGGCCGAGGGGTCGGAAAAACTGTTTTTT. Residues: CSARAEGSEKLFF.